This T cell receptor (beta chain) originates from a study of control samples from healthy donors and cancer patients. TCRdb's copy holds only in-frame clones and misses some; the assay was immunoSEQ multiplex PCR. Of 95,000 to 150,000 clones in the sample, approximately 89% were seen once. Germline CDR1 is WSHSY and CDR2 is SAAADI. This CDR3 is 17 amino acids long. V lost 4 bases and J lost 7, with 23 bases in between. This sequence joins TRBV10-2 and TRBJ1-5; D perhaps matches TRBD1 (5 bases). The origin of this receptor is a man aged 55 to 69 in good health. The specimen sequenced was blood. The CDR3 DNA follows: TGCGCCAGCAGTGGTCAACAGGATCCCGACATGAGGCAGCCCCAGCATTTT. Translated: CASSGQQDPDMRQPQHF.